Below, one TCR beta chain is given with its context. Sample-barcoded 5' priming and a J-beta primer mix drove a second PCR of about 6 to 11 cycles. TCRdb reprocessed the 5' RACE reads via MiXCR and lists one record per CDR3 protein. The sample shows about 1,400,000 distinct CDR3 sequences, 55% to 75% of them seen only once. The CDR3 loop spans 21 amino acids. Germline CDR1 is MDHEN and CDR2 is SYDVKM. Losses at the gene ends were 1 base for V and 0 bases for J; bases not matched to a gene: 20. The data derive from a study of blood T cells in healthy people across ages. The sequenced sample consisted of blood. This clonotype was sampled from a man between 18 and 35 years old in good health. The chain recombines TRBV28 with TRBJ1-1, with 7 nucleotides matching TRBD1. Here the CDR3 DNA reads TGTGCCAGCAGTTTATCGCCTCTCCAGGGGGAATTACCCTCCTTGAACACTGAAGCTTTCTTT. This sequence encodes CASSLSPLQGELPSLNTEAFF.